This T cell receptor beta chain was recorded in a study of siplizumab effects on memory and regulatory T cells (dated by TCRdb to the late 2010s). A note on the overall study: The study examined how the anti-CD2 antibody siplizumab affects alloreactive T-cell subsets in allogeneic mixed lymphocyte reactions built from human PBMCs. Overall results and qualifications from the work: Unstimulated naive T cells appeared to be more diverse than memory T cells, and naive cells seemed to make a substantial contribution to the alloresponse. Roughly 75-95% of proliferating CD4+ or CD8+ clones could not be assigned a naive or memory phenotype. Of the alloreactive CD4+ clones that could be mapped, the Treg-derived share averaged about 63% with siplizumab compared with roughly 25% in control reactions. The suppressive function of proliferating Tregs from siplizumab cultures was not functionally confirmed. Siplizumab significantly lowered the cumulative frequency of alloreactive sequences that could be traced to unstimulated CD4+ memory T cells. Sequences below about 10^-5 frequency were poorly captured, so only a minor fraction of alloreactive clones could be mapped to unstimulated subsets.

Of note for this clone: Which antigen it targets is not known. The input lacks base qualities; no much larger clone sits a single base away.

TCRbeta CDR3 sequencing was performed on sorted unstimulated T cells and on proliferating T cells recovered from mixed lymphocyte reactions. Fresh whole blood from some eleven HLA-typed healthy donors was used to isolate PBMCs. The CDR3 runs 14 amino acids, cysteine and phenylalanine included. Solely the CDR3 DNA is kept, with 42 bases framed from the first base. V loses 3 bases of germline sequence and J loses 0 bases, and the interval between the two ends is 8 bases. Based on the germline V gene, the CDR1 and CDR2 sequences are LGHNA and YSLEER. Libraries were made using the immunoSEQ multiplex PCR assay. The deep sequencing platform assayed about 91,000 TCR templates per sample. Genomic DNA extracted from sorted T cells was the material used for TCRbeta CDR3 sequencing. Regarding the original processing steps: The R programming language was used for clonal analysis of the TCRbeta CDR3 data. Alloreactive CD4+ and CD8+ clones were identified by comparing unstimulated samples to CFSE-low samples taken after the reaction. By matching sequences to the repertoires of sorted unstimulated Treg and non-Treg cells, each alloreactive CD4+ clone was assigned a regulatory or non-regulatory origin. TCRdb took over this immuneACCESS table, retaining in-frame rearrangements with V and J assigned. Such tables are incomplete; in checked studies, under half of the missing clones stem from an unresolved V gene, and the remainder is unexplained. The V and J calls and clone size are taken from that table; D and trimming were inferred from the DNA. This sample comprises 90,000 to 140,000 clones, under 95% of them detected only once. The top ten clonotypes cover 0.32% of the sample.

This receptor was identified in a human donor in good health. This receptor chain uses TRBV4-3 and TRBJ1-1, with the identity of the D gene unclear. Sequenced: CD4+ T cells sorted from blood. CDR3 loop: CASSHRALNTEAFF. In nucleotides, the sequence is TGCGCCAGCAGCCATAGGGCCCTGAACACTGAAGCTTTCTTT.